Presented here are 20 T cell receptor beta chains from one specimen sequenced in a study of cytomegalovirus exposure and HLA in healthy donors. Both 60 Vbeta primers and 13 Jbeta primers went into the PCR. Some clones are missing from TCRdb's copy, which holds only in-frame ones; the method was immunoSEQ multiplex PCR. In the table there are about 190,000 clones, about 81% of which are singletons. What was sequenced was PBMCs. The receptors come from a man aged 25 to 45 in good health and CMV-seropositive.

The rearrangement joins TRBV4-3 to TRBJ2-1; D perhaps matches TRBD1 (5 bases). This CDR3 contains 14 residues. The V end lost 0 bases, the J end lost 6 bases, and 9 bases lay between the germline ends. Germline V gene data show CDR1 as LGHNA and CDR2 as YSLEER. The CDR3 DNA reads as TGCGCCAGCAGCCAAGATCAGGGCCCCAATGAGCAGTTCTTC. Its translation: CASSQDQGPNEQFF.

The chain uses TRBV4-3 and TRBJ2-3; the match to TRBD1 covers 7 bases. Germline V lookup: CDR1 LGHNA, CDR2 YSLEER. CDR3 size: 19 residues. J was trimmed by 2 bases and V by 3 bases; bases with no gene match: 17. The CDR3 bases are TGCGCCAGCAGCCAGGGACAGACTACTTGGGCGTCGGCCACAGATACGCAGTATTTT. This codes for CASSQGQTTWASATDTQYF.

The chain links TRBV19 to TRBJ1-5; D is perhaps TRBD1 (6 bases). This CDR3 has 15 amino acids. Trimming left V 7 bases short and J 2 bases short, with 15 bases between. Germline lookup yields CDR1 LNHDA and CDR2 SQIVND (reference sequence). The CDR3 region is CASKSGGRGNQPQHF. CDR3 nucleotides: TGTGCCAGTAAGAGCGGGGGGCGAGGCAATCAGCCCCAGCATTTT. The entire variable domain, with the rest obtained from reference TRBV19 and TRBJ1-5, is as follows: DGGITQSPKYLFRKEGQNVTLSCEQNLNHDAMYWYRQDPGQGLRLIYYSQIVNDFQKGDIAEGYSVSREKKESFPLTVTSAQKNPTAFYLCASKSGGRGNQPQHFGDGTRLSIL.

The rearrangement links TRBV21-1 to TRBJ2-7; the table's D call of TRBD1 was not tested on the DNA. TRBV21-1 is a pseudogene. The CDR3 sequence is 15 residues long. In nucleotides, the CDR3 is TGTGCCAGCAGCAAAGAACGGGACAGGGACTACGAGCAGTACTTC. Amino acids: CASSKERDRDYEQYF.

This sequence joins TRBV28 and TRBJ2-4; TRBD2 matches 7 bases. CDR1 is MDHEN and CDR2 is SYDVKM in the germline V gene. With V trimmed by 6 bases and J by 0 bases, 8 bases remained unmatched. There are 16 residues in the CDR3. Here the CDR3 reads CASRPEGGRAKNIQYF. DNA of the CDR3: TGTGCCAGCAGGCCTGAGGGCGGGAGAGCCAAAAACATTCAGTACTTC.

The V call is TRBV4-3, the J call TRBJ2-7, with D possibly being TRBD1 (6 bases). Germline loops: CDR1 LGHNA, CDR2 YSLEER. V lost 0 bases and J lost 3, with 9 bases in between. The CDR3 consists of 14 residues. DNA for the CDR3: TGCGCCAGCAGCCAAGAACAGGGCGGCTACGAGCAGTACTTC. Translated, it gives CASSQEQGGYEQYF.

The V gene is TRBV5-5, the J gene TRBJ2-7, with 8 bases lining up with TRBD1. V lost 0 bases to trimming and J lost 11 bases; unmatched junction nucleotides: 1. Germline V gene lookup returns CDR1 SGHKS and CDR2 YYEKEE (reference sequence). CDR3 size: 11 residues. In DNA form, the CDR3 reads TGTGCCAGCAGCTTGGACAGGGGGAAGTACTTC. Protein: CASSLDRGKYF.

This clone turned up a few times. This chain uses TRBV7-4 with TRBJ1-2; D remains unclear. The V and J ends lost 1 base and 8 bases respectively, with 17 bases between them. Germline V gene data show CDR1 as SGHVT and CDR2 as SQSDAQ. CDR3 length: 15 residues. The CDR3 nucleotides are TGTGCCAGCAGCTTAGAGACCGTTAGCACGGCGGGCTACACCTTC. This sequence encodes CASSLETVSTAGYTF.

The chain carries TRBV7-3 and TRBJ2-7, with 9 bases fitting TRBD1. V shed 5 bases, J shed 1 base, and the junction held 6 bases outside the gene matches. This CDR3 region has 15 residues. CDR1 SGHTA and CDR2 FQGTGA come from the germline V gene. The CDR3 DNA follows: TGTGCCAGCAGCCCAGGGACAGGGCCATCCTACGAGCAGTACTTC. Translation: CASSPGTGPSYEQYF. Variable domain in full (rest from reference TRBV7-3 and TRBJ2-7): GAGVSQTPSNKVTEKGKYVELRCDPISGHTALYWYRQSLGQGPEFLIYFQGTGAADDSGLPNDRFFAVRPEGSVSTLKIQRTERGDSAVYLCASSPGTGPSYEQYFGPGTRLTVT.

The chain combines TRBV19 with TRBJ1-1; 11 bases are a match to TRBD1. The CDR3 sequence is 15 residues long. Trimming took 2 bases from V and 3 from J; bases not matched to a gene: 2. Germline CDR1 LNHDA, CDR2 SQIVND (reference sequence). CDR3 bases: TGTGCCAGTAGTATAACGGACAGGGGGCACACTGAAGCTTTCTTT. This encodes CASSITDRGHTEAFF.

This clone was detected once. The rearrangement links TRBV18 to TRBJ2-2; 7 bases agree with TRBD2. The V gene end was trimmed by 6 bases and the J gene end by 3 bases; junction bases not matched to a gene: 10. The germline CDR1 and CDR2 sequences are KGHSH and LQKENI. This CDR3 is built from 16 residues. This CDR3 is CASSPRGLDYTGELFF. The DNA for the CDR3 is TGTGCCAGCTCGCCCAGAGGACTAGACTACACCGGGGAGCTGTTTTTT.

The V gene is TRBV6-6, the J gene TRBJ2-5, with 7 bases that match TRBD1. CDR3 size: 13 residues. CDR1 and CDR2 from the germline V gene are MNHNY and SVGAGI (reference sequence). Losses at the gene ends were 7 bases for V and 0 bases for J; bases not matched to a gene: 2. CDR3 sequence: CASNGQDQETQYF. For the CDR3, the DNA is TGTGCCAGCAATGGACAGGACCAAGAGACCCAGTACTTC.

The chain links TRBV30 to TRBJ2-3, with TRBD2 matching over 8 bases. The CDR3 extends over 16 amino acids. Germline trimming cut 5 bases from V and 4 bases from J; bases unmatched to any gene: 14. Germline assignment: CDR1 GTSNPN and CDR2 SVGIG (reference sequence). This CDR3 is CAWLSLGRAVSDTQYF. CDR3 bases: TGTGCCTGGCTATCGCTCGGGAGGGCCGTCTCAGATACGCAGTATTTT. Supplemented by reference TRBV30 and TRBJ2-3, the full variable domain reads SQTIHQWPATLVQPVGSPLSLECTVEGTSNPNLYWYRQAAGRGLQLLFYSVGIGQISSEVPQNLSASRPQDRQFILSSKKLLLSDSGFYLCAWLSLGRAVSDTQYFGPGTRLTVL.

The V gene is TRBV6-1, the J gene TRBJ1-5, with D tentatively TRBD1 (5 bases). Trimming left V 8 bases short and J 4 bases short, with 15 bases between. Germline-derived CDR1 and CDR2 are MNHNS and SASEGT. This CDR3 region has 14 residues. CDR3: CASVTLQGNQPQHF. The CDR3 nucleotides are TGTGCCAGCGTGACCCTTCAGGGTAATCAGCCCCAGCATTTT.

This rearrangement joins TRBV7-9 to TRBJ2-7, with D unclear. This CDR3 spans 11 amino acids. The V gene's germline CDR1 is SEHNR and CDR2 FQNEAQ (reference sequence). The germline V and J ends were trimmed by 2 bases and 4 bases, with 3 bases remaining between them. The chain's CDR3 is CASSLQYEQYF. CDR3 sequence (DNA): TGTGCCAGCAGCTTACAGTACGAGCAGTACTTC.

This clone was detected a few times. This rearrangement joins TRBV29-1 to TRBJ1-2, with D hard to call. Trimming stripped 5 bases from V and 13 bases from J, with 11 bases between. Germline V lookup: CDR1 SQVTM, CDR2 ANQGSEA. This CDR3 region has 9 residues. The CDR3 bases are TGCAGCGTTAGCGAGTGGCCCACCTTC. Amino acid sequence: CSVSEWPTF.

This rearrangement joins TRBV9 to TRBJ2-2; D unclear. There are 15 residues in the CDR3. Germline-derived CDR1 and CDR2 are SGDLS and YYNGEE. Trimming left V 0 bases short and J 3 bases short, with 9 bases between. In nucleotides, the CDR3 is TGTGCCAGCAGCGTAGCCGGGTCCGACACCGGGGAGCTGTTTTTT. Translating gives CASSVAGSDTGELFF.

The rearrangement uses TRBV9 and TRBJ2-1, with a possible D match to TRBD1 (5 bases). Trimming left V 1 base short and J 10 bases short, with 9 bases between. The germline CDR1 and CDR2 sequences are SGDLS and YYNGEE. The CDR3 sequence is 12 residues long. CDR3 in amino acids: CASSVQGGEQFF. CDR3 DNA: TGTGCCAGCAGCGTACAGGGCGGAGAGCAGTTCTTC. Based on the CDR3 plus reference TRBV9 and TRBJ2-1, the full variable domain is DSGVTQTPKHLITATGQRVTLRCSPRSGDLSVYWYQQSLDQGLQFLIQYYNGEERAKGNILERFSAQQFPDLHSELNLSSLELGDSALYFCASSVQGGEQFFGPGTRLTVL.

This clone showed up just a few times. The V and J genes are TRBV18 and TRBJ1-5, with 7 bases that match TRBD1. CDR1 is KGHSH, CDR2 LQKENI, per germline. The CDR3 loop spans 14 amino acids. The trim removed 3 bases at V and 5 bases at J, leaving 4 bases unmatched. CDR3 nucleotide sequence: TGTGCCAGCTCACCTAGACAGGGAGATCAGCCCCAGCATTTT. Its protein is CASSPRQGDQPQHF.

V gene TRBV4-3 combines with J gene TRBJ2-3; D is possibly TRBD2 (7 bases). Trimming left V 0 bases short and J 3 bases short, with 16 bases between. Germline V lookup: CDR1 LGHNA, CDR2 YSLEER. The CDR3 covers 17 residues. The CDR3 spells CASSQDRGGLYTDTQYF. CDR3 DNA: TGCGCCAGCAGCCAAGATAGGGGGGGGCTATATACAGATACGCAGTATTTT.